The clone carrying this TCR beta chain was counted a few times. These data originate in a study of T cells in Graves' hyperthyroidism and ophthalmopathy. Researchers took RNA transcripts and amplified the TCR beta CDR3 regions from them. First-round RT-PCR targeting the TCR CDR3 was performed with the HTBI primer set. TCRdb re-called the multiplex PCR reads through MiXCR, storing one row per CDR3 protein. The sample records fewer than 800,000 distinct CDR3 sequences, about a sixth being singletons. Germline V gene sequence: CDR1 SQVTM, CDR2 ANQGSEA. Trimming took 0 bases from V and 4 from J, leaving 11 bases between them. The CDR3 is 14 residues long.

Material for sequencing was blood. The sequence came from a man aged 18-30 years with Graves' hyperthyroidism. The chain has TRBV29-1 and TRBJ2-3, with D possibly called TRBD1 or TRBD2 (6 bases each). CDR3 in DNA: TGCAGCGTTGAAGATGCAGGGGAGGCAGATACGCAGTATTTT. This gives the protein CSVEDAGEADTQYF.